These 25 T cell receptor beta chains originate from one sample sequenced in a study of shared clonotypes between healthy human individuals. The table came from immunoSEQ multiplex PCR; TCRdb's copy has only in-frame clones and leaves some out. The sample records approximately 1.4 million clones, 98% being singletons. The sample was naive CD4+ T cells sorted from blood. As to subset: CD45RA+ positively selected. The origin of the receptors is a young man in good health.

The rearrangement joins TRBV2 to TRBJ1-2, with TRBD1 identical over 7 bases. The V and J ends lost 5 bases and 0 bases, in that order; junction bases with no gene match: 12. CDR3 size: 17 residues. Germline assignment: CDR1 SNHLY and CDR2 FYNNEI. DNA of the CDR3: TGTGCCAGCAGTTCGTCCCGGGACAGTAATTCTAACTATGGCTACACCTTC. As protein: CASSSSRDSNSNYGYTF.

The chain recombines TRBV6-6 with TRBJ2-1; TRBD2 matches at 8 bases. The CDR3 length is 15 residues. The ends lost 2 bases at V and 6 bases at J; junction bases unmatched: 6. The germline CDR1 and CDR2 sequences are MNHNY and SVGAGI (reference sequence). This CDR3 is CASSYGREVLNEQFF. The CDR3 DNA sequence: TGTGCCAGCAGTTACGGGCGGGAGGTACTCAATGAGCAGTTCTTC.

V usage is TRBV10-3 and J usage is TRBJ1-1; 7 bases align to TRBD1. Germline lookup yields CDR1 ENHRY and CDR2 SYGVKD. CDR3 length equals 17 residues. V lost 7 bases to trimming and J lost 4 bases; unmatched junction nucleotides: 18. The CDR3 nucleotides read TGTGCCATCAAGGTCAATTCCGGGACAGAAAGGTCCACTGAAGCTTTCTTT. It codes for CAIKVNSGTERSTEAFF.

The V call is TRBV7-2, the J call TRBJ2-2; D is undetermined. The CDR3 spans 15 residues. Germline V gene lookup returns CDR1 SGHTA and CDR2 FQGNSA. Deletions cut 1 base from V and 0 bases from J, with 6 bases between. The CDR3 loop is CASSLGQPNTGELFF. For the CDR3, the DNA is TGTGCCAGCAGCTTAGGGCAGCCGAACACCGGGGAGCTGTTTTTT.

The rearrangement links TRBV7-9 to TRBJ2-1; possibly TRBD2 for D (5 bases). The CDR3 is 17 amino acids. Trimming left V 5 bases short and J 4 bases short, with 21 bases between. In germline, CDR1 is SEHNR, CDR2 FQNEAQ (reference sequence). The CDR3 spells CASSLFPLGSPYNEQFF. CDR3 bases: TGTGCCAGCAGCCTCTTCCCATTAGGGAGCCCTTACAATGAGCAGTTCTTC.

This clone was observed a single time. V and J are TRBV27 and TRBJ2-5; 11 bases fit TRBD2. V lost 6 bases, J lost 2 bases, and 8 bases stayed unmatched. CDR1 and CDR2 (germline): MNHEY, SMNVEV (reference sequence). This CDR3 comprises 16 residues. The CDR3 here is CASRRLAGIEQETQYF. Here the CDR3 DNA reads TGTGCCAGCAGGCGACTAGCGGGAATAGAACAAGAGACCCAGTACTTC.

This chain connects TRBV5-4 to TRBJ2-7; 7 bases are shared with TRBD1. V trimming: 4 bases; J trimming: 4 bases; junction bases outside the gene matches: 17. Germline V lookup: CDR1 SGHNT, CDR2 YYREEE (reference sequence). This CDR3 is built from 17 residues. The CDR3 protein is CASSPKTGVRSIYEQYF. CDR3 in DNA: TGTGCCAGCAGCCCGAAAACAGGGGTCAGATCAATTTACGAGCAGTACTTC.

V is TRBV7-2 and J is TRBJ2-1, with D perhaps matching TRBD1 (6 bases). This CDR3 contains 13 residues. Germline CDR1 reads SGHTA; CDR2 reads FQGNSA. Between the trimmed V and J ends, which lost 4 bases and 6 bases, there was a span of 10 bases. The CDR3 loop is CASSYGQTNEQFF. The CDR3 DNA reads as TGTGCCAGCAGCTACGGACAGACCAATGAGCAGTTCTTC.

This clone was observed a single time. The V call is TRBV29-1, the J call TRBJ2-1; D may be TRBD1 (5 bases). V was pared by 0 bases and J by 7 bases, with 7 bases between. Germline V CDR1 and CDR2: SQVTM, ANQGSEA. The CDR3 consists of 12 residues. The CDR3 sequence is CSVEDQGNEQFF. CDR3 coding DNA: TGCAGCGTTGAAGATCAGGGTAATGAGCAGTTCTTC.

The CDR3 loop is CASSEAAGSYEQYF. The CDR3 coding sequence is TGCGCCAGCAGTGAAGCGGCAGGGAGCTACGAGCAGTACTTC. The rearrangement uses TRBV10-1 and TRBJ2-7; D assignment may be TRBD1 or TRBD2 (5 bases each). V was cut by 3 bases and J by 3 bases, with 12 bases left in between. Germline values: CDR1 WNHNN, CDR2 SYGVQD (reference sequence). This CDR3 has 14 amino acids.

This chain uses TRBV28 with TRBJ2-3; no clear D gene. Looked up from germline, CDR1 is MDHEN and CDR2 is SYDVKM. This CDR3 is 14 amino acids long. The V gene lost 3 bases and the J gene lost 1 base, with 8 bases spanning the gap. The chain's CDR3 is CASSFMGGTDTQYF. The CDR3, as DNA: TGTGCCAGCAGTTTTATGGGCGGCACAGATACGCAGTATTTT. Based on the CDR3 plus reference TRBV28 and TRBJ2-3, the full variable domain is DVKVTQSSRYLVKRTGEKVFLECVQDMDHENMFWYRQDPGLGLRLIYFSYDVKMKEKGDIPEGYSVSREKKERFSLILESASTNQTSMYLCASSFMGGTDTQYFGPGTRLTVL.

The DNA for the CDR3 is TGTGCCAGCAGCACTATTCCGGAGAGCGGGGAGCTGTTTTTT. Translated, it gives CASSTIPESGELFF. The rearrangement uses TRBV5-4 and TRBJ2-2, with D hard to call. CDR1 SGHNT and CDR2 YYREEE come from the germline V gene (reference sequence). This CDR3 comprises 14 residues. V shed 4 bases and J shed 7 bases, with 14 bases lying between them.

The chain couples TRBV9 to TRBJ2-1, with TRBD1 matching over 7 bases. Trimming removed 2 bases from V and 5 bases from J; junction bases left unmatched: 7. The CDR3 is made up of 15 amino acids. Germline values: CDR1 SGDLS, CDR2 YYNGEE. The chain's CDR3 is CASSVGTVYHNEQFF. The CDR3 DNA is TGTGCCAGCAGCGTCGGGACAGTTTATCACAATGAGCAGTTCTTC.

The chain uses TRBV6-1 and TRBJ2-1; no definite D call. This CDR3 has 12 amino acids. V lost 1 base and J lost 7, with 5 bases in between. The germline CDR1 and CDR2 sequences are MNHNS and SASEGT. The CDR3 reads CASSEGRNEQFF. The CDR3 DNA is TGTGCCAGCAGTGAAGGTCGGAATGAGCAGTTCTTC.

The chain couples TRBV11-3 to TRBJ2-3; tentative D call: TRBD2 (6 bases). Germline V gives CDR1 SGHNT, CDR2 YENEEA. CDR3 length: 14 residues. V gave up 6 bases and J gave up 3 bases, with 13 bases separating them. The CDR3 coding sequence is TGTGCCAGCAGTTCAACTGGGACTACAGATACGCAGTATTTT. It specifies CASSSTGTTDTQYF.

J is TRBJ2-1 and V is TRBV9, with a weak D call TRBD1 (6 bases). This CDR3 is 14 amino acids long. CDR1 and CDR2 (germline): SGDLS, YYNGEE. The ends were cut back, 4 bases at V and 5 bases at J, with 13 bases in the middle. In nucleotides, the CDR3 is TGTGCCAGCAGCCCGGGACAAGCGAACAATGAGCAGTTCTTC. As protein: CASSPGQANNEQFF. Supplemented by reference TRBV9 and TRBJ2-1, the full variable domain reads DSGVTQTPKHLITATGQRVTLRCSPRSGDLSVYWYQQSLDQGLQFLIQYYNGEERAKGNILERFSAQQFPDLHSELNLSSLELGDSALYFCASSPGQANNEQFFGPGTRLTVL.

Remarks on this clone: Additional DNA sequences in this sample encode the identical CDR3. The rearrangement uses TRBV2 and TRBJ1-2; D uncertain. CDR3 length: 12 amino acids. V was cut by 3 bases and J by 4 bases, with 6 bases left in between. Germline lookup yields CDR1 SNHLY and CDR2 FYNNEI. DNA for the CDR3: TGTGCCAGCAGTGACAGAGGCTATGGCTACACCTTC. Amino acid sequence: CASSDRGYGYTF.

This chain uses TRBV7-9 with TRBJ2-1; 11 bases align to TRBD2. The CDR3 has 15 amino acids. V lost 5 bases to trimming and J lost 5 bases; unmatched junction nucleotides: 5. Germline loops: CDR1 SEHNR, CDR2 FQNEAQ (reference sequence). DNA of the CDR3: TGTGCCAGCAGCCCGGGACTAGCGGCCAACAATGAGCAGTTCTTC. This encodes CASSPGLAANNEQFF.

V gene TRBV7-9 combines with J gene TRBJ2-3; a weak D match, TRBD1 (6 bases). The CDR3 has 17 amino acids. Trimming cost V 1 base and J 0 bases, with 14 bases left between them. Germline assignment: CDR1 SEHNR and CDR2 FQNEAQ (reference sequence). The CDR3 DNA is TGTGCCAGCAGCTTAGGGCTCGCAGGGGCTAGCACAGATACGCAGTATTTT. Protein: CASSLGLAGASTDTQYF.

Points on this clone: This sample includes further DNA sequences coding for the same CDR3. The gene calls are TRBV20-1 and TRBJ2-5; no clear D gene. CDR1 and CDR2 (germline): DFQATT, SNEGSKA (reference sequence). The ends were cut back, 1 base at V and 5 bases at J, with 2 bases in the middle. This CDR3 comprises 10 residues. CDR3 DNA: TGCAGTGCTAGAGGCGAGACCCAGTACTTC. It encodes CSARGETQYF.

CDR3 sequence (DNA): TGTGCCAGCAGGGTCCTAGGCGGGAGTTCGGGCGGGGAGCTGTTTTTT. This sequence encodes CASRVLGGSSGGELFF. This chain links TRBV7-2 with TRBJ2-2; TRBD2 aligns across 7 bases. The germline CDR1 and CDR2 sequences are SGHTA and FQGNSA. V lost 6 bases to trimming and J lost 7 bases; unmatched junction nucleotides: 14. This CDR3 region has 16 residues.

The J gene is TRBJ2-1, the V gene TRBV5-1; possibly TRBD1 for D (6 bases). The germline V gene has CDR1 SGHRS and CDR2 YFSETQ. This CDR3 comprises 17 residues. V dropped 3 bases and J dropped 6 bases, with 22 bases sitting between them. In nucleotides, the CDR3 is TGCGCCAGCAGCTCAGATACAGGGATCCGAGGCACCAATGAGCAGTTCTTC. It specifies CASSSDTGIRGTNEQFF.

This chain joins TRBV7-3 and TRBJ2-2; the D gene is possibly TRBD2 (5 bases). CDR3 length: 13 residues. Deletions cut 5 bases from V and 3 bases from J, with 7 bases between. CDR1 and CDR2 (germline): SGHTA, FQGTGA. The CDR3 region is CASSPGDTGELFF. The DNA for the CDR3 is TGTGCCAGCAGCCCCGGGGACACCGGGGAGCTGTTTTTT.

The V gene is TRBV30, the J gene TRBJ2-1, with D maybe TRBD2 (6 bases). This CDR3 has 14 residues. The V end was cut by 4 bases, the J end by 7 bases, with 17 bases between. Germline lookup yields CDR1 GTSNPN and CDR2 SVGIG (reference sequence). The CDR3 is CAWNPLLAMNEQFF. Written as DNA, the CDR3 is TGTGCCTGGAACCCCCTCCTAGCGATGAATGAGCAGTTCTTC.

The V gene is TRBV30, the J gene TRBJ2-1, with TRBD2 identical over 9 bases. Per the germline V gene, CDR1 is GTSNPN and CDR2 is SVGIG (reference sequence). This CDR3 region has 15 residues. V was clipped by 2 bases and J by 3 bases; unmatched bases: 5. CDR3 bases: TGTGCCTGGAGTCCGGGTAGCGGGAGCTACAATGAGCAGTTCTTC. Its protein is CAWSPGSGSYNEQFF.